The clone carrying this T cell receptor (beta chain) was recorded a few times. The antigen remains undetermined. The sample originates from a study of blood T cells in healthy people across ages. Study results and limitations: TCR beta diversity was tightly associated with the proportion of naive T cells.

The CDR3 totals 16 residues. Trimming took off 6 bases at V and 4 bases at J, with 18 bases between the two ends. PCR was performed a second time for roughly 7 to 12 cycles using a sample-barcoded 5' primer and a J-beta primer mix. Each CDR3 protein gets one entry after TCRdb re-called the 5' RACE reads with MiXCR. Of 1.5 million to 1.8 million distinct CDR3 sequences listed, approximately 39% are singletons. The chain carries TRBV12-3 or TRBV12-4 and TRBJ1-4, with D unresolved. This clonotype was sampled from a woman between 18 and 29 years old in good health. What was sequenced was blood. CDR3 sequence: CASSPSSKPGNEKLFF. The DNA for the CDR3 is TGTGCCAGCAGCCCCTCGTCTAAGCCGGGTAATGAAAAACTGTTTTTT.